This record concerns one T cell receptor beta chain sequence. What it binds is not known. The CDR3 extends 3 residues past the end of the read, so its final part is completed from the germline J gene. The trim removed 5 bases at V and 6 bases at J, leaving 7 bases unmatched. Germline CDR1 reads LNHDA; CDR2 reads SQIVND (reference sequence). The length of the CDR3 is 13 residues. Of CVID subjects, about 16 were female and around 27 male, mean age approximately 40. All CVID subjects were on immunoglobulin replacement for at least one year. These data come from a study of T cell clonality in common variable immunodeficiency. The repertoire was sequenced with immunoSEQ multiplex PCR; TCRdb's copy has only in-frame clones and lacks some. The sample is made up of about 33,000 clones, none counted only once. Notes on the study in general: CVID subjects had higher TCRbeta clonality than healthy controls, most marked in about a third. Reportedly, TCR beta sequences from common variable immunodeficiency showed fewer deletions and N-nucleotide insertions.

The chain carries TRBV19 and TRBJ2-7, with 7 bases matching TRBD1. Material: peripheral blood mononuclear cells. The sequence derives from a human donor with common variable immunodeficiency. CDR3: CASSEYRGSEQYF. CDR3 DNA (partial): TGTGCCAGTAGTGAATACAGGGGAAGCGAG.